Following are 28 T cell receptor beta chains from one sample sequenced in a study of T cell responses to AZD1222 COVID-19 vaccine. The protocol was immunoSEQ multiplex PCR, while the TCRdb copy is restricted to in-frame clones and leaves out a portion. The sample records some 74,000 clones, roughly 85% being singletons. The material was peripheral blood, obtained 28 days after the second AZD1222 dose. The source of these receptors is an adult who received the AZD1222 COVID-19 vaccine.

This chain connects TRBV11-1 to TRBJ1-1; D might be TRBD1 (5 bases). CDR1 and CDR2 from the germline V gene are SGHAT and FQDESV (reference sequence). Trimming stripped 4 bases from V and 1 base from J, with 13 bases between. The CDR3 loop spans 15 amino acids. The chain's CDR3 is CASSWINGGNTEAFF. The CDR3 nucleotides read TGTGCCAGCAGCTGGATAAATGGGGGGAACACTGAAGCTTTCTTT.

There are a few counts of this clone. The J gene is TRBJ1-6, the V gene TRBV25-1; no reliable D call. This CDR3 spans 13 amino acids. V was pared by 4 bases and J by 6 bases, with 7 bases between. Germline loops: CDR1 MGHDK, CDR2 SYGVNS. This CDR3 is CASSAQPNSPLHF. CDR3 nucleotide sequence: TGTGCCAGCAGTGCCCAACCTAATTCACCCCTCCACTTT.

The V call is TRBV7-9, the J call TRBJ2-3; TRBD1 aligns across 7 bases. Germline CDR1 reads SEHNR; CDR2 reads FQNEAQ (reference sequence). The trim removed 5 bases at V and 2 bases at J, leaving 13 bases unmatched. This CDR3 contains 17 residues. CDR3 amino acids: CASSALRGQTYTDTQYF. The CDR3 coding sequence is TGTGCCAGCAGCGCTCTTAGGGGACAGACATACACAGATACGCAGTATTTT.

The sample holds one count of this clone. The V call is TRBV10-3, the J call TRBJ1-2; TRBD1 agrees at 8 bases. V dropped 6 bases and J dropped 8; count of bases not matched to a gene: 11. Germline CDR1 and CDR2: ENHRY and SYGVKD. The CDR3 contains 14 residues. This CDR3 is CAISIGQGSDGYTF. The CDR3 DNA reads TGTGCCATCAGCATAGGACAGGGATCCGACGGCTACACCTTC.

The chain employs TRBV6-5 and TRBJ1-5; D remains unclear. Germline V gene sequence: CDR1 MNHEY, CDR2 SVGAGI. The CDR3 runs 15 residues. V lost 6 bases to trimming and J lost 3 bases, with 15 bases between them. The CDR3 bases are TGTGCCAGCAGCCTGACCCTGGGTTCCAATCAGCCCCAGCATTTT. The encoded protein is CASSLTLGSNQPQHF.

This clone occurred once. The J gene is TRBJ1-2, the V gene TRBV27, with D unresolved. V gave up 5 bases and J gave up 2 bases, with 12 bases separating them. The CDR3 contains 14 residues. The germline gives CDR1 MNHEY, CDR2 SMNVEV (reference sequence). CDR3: CASSPLAVNYGYTF. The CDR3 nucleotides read TGTGCCAGCAGTCCCCTGGCGGTAAACTATGGCTACACCTTC.

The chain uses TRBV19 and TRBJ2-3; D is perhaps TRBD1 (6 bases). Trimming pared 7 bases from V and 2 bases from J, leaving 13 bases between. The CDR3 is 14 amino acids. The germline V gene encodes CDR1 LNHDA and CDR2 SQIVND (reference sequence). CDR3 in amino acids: CASTRQGNTDTQYF. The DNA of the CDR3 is TGTGCCAGTACCAGGCAGGGGAACACAGATACGCAGTATTTT.

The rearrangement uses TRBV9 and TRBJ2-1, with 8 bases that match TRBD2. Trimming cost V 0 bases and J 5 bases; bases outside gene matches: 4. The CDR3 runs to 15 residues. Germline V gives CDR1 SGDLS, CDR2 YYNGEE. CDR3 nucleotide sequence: TGTGCCAGCAGCGTAGGGGGGACTAGGAACAATGAGCAGTTCTTC. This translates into CASSVGGTRNNEQFF. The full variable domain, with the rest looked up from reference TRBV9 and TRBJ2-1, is DSGVTQTPKHLITATGQRVTLRCSPRSGDLSVYWYQQSLDQGLQFLIQYYNGEERAKGNILERFSAQQFPDLHSELNLSSLELGDSALYFCASSVGGTRNNEQFFGPGTRLTVL.

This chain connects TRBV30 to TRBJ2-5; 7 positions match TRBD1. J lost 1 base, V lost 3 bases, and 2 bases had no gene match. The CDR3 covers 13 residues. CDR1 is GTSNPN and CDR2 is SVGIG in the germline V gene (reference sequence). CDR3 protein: CAWSRDSQETQYF. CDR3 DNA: TGTGCCTGGAGCCGGGACAGCCAAGAGACCCAGTACTTC.

In DNA form, the CDR3 reads TGTGCCAGCAGCCGACCTAGTCTTCAAGAGACCCAGTACTTC. It codes for CASSRPSLQETQYF. The chain has TRBV5-8 and TRBJ2-5; D ambiguous. CDR3 length equals 14 residues. Germline loops: CDR1 SGHTS, CDR2 YDEGEE. The V end was cut by 4 bases, the J end by 2 bases, with 12 bases between.

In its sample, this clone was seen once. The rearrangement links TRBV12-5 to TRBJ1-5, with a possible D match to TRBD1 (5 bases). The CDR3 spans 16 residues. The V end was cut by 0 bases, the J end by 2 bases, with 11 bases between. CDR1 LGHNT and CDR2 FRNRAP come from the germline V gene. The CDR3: CASGLVLGGGNQPQHF. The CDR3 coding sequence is TGTGCTAGTGGTTTGGTACTTGGGGGGGGCAATCAGCCCCAGCATTTT. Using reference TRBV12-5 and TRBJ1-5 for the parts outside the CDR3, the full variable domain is DARVTQTPRHKVTEMGQEVTMRCQPILGHNTVFWYRQTMMQGLELLAYFRNRAPLDDSGMPKDRFSAEMPDATLATLKIQPSEPRDSAVYFCASGLVLGGGNQPQHFGDGTRLSIL.

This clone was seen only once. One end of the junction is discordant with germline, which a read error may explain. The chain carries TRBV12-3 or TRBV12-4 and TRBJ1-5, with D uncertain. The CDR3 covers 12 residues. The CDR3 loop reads CASRASDGPQHF. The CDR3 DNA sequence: TGTGCCAGCCGAGCGTCCGACGGGCCCCAACATTTT.

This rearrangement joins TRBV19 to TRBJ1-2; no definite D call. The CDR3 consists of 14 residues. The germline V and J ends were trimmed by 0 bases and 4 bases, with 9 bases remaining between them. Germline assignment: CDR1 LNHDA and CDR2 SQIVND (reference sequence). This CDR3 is CASSIDGRAYGYTF. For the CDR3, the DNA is TGTGCCAGTAGTATAGACGGGCGAGCCTATGGCTACACCTTC.

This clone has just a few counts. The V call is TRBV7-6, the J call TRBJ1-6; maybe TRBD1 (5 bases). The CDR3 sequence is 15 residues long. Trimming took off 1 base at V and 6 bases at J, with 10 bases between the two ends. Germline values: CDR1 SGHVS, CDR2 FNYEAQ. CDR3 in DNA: TGTGCCAGCAGCTTAGGGGGGAGCGGTAATTCACCCCTCCACTTT. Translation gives CASSLGGSGNSPLHF. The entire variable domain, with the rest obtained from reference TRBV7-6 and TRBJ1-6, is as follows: GAGVSQSPRYKVTKRGQDVALRCDPISGHVSLYWYRQALGQGPEFLTYFNYEAQQDKSGLPNDRFSAERPEGSISTLTIQRTEQRDSAMYRCASSLGGSGNSPLHFGNGTRLTVT.

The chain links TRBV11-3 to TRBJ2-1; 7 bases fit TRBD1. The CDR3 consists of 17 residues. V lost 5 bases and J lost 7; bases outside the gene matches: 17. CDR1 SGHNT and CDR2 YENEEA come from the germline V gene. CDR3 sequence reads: CASSHSPLAGRGNEQFF. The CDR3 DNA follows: TGTGCCAGCAGCCACTCGCCCCTAGCCGGCAGGGGGAATGAGCAGTTCTTC.

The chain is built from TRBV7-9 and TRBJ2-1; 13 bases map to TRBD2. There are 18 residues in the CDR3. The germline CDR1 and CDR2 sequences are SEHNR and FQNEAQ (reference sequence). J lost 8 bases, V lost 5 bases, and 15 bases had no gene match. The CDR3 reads CASSLPPRLAGGRDEQFF. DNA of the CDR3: TGTGCCAGCAGCCTCCCACCACGACTAGCGGGAGGAAGGGATGAGCAGTTCTTC.

CDR3 DNA sequence: TGTGCCAGCTCACCACGTACGATCTCCACCTATGTCGGCTACACCTTC. Its protein is CASSPRTISTYVGYTF. The chain is built from TRBV18 and TRBJ1-2; no clear D gene. CDR1 is KGHSH, CDR2 LQKENI, per germline. This CDR3 has 16 residues. V was clipped by 1 base and J by 8 bases, with 20 bases between them. The whole variable domain, remainder taken from reference TRBV18 and TRBJ1-2, is NAGVMQNPRHLVRRRGQEARLRCSPMKGHSHVYWYRQLPEEGLKFMVYLQKENIIDESGMPKERFSAEFPKEGPSILRIQQVVRGDSAAYFCASSPRTISTYVGYTFGSGTRLTVV.

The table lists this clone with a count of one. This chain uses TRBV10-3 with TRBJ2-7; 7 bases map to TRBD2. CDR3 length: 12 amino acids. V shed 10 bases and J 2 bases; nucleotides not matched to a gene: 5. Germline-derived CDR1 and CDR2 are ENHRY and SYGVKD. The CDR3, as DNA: TGTGCCACAGCGGGGAGGCCCTACGAGCAGTACTTC. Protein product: CATAGRPYEQYF.

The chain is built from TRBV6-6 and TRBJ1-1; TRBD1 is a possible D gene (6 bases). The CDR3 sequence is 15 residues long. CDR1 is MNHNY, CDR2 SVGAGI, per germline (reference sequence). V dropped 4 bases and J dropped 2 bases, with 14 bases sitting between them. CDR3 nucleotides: TGTGCCAGCAGTTCCCCGCAGGGGATAAACACTGAAGCTTTCTTT. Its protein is CASSSPQGINTEAFF.

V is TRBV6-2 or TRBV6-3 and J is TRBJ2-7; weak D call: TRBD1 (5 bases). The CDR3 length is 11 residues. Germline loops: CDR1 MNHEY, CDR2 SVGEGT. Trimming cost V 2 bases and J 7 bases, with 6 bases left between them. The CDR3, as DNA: TGTGCCAGCAGTTACGGGGCGGAGCAGTACTTC. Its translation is CASSYGAEQYF.

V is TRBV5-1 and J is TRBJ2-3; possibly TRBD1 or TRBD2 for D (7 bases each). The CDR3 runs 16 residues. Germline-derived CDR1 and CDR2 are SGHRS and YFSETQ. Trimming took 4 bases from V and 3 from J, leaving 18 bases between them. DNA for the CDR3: TGCGCCAGCAGCCCCCCGAGACAGGGAGGGACAGATACGCAGTATTTT. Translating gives CASSPPRQGGTDTQYF.

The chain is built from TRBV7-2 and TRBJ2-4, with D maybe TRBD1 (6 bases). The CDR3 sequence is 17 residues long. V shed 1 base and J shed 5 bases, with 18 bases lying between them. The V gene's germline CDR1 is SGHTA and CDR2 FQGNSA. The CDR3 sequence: CASSLGGGLGVQNIQYF. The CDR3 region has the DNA TGTGCCAGCAGCTTAGGTGGGGGCCTTGGGGTCCAAAACATTCAGTACTTC.

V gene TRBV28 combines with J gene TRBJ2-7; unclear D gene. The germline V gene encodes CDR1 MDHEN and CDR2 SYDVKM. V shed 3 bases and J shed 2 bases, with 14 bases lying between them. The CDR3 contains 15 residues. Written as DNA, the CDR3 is TGTGCCAGCAGTTTCCAAATACGACGGGCCTACGAGCAGTACTTC. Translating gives CASSFQIRRAYEQYF.

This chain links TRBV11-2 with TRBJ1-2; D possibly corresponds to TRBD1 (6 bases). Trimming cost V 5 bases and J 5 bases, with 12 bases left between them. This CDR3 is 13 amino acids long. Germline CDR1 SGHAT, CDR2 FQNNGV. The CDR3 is CASSPGQTYGYTF. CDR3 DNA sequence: TGTGCCAGCAGCCCCGGACAGACGTATGGCTACACCTTC.

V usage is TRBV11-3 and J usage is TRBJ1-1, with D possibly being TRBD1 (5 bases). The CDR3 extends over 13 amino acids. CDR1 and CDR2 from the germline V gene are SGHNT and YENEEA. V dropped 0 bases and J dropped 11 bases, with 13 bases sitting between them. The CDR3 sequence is CASSLDLEGTAFF. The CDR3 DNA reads TGTGCCAGCAGCTTAGATTTGGAGGGGACGGCTTTCTTT.

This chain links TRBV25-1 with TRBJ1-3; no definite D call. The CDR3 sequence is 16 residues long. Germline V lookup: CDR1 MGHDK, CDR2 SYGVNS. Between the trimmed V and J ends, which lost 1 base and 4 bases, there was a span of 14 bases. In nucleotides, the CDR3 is TGTGCCAGCAGTGAATTTTCGGGCGCCGGGGGAAACACCATATATTTT. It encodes CASSEFSGAGGNTIYF.

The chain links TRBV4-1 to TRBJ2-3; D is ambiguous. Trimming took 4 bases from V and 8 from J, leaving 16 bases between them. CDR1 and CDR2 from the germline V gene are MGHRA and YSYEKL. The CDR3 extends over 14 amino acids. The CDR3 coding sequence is TGCGCCAGCAGCCTCGAACCCCACCAAAGTACGCAGTATTTT. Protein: CASSLEPHQSTQYF.

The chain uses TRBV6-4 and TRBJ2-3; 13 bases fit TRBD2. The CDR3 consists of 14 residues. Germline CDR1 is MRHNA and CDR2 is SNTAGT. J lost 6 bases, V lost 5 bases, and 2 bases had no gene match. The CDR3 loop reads CASSRTSGSDTQYF. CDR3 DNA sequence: TGTGCCAGCAGTCGGACTAGCGGGAGTGATACGCAGTATTTT.